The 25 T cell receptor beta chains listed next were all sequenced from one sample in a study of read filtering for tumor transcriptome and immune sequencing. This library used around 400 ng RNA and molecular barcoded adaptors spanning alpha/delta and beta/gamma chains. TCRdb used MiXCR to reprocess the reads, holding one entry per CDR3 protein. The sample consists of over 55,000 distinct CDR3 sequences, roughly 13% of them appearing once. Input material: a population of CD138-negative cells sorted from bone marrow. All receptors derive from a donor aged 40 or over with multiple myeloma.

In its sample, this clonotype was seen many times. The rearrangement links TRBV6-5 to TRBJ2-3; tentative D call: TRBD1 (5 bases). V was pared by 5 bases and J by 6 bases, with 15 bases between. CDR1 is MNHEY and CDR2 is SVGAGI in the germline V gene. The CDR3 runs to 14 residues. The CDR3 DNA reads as TGTGCCAGCAGTCCCGTCTTGGGGCCGGATACGCAGTATTTT. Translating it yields CASSPVLGPDTQYF.

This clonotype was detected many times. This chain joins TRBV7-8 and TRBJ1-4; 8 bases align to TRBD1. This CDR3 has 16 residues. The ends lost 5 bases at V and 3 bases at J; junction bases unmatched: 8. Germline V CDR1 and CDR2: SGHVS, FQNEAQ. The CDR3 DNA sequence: TGTGCCAGCAGCCCTTGGACAGGGAACCCTAATGAAAAACTGTTTTTT. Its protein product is CASSPWTGNPNEKLFF.

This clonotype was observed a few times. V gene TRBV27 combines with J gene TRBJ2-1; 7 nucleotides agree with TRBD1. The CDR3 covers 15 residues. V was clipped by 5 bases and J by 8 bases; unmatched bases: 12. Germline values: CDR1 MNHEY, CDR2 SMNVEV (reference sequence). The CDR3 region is CASSRDSYYNYEQFF. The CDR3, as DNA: TGTGCCAGCAGTCGGGACAGCTACTACAACTATGAGCAGTTCTTC.

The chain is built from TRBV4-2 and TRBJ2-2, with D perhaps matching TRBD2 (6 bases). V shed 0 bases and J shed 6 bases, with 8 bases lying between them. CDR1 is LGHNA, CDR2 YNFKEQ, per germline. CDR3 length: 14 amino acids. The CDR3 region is CASSQERGSGELFF. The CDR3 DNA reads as TGTGCCAGCAGCCAAGAGCGGGGCTCCGGGGAGCTGTTTTTT.

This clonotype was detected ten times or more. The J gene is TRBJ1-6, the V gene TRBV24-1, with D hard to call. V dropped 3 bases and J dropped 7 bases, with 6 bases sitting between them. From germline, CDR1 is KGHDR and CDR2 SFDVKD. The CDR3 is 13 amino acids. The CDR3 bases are TGTGCCACCAGTGATCGTCAGAATTCACCCCTCCACTTT. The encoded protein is CATSDRQNSPLHF.

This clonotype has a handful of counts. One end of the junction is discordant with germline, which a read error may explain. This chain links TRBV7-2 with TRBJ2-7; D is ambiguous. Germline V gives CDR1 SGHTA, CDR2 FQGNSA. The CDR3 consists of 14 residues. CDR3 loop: CASSLGPLSYEQCF. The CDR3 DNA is TGTGCCAGCAGCTTAGGGCCACTATCGTACGAGCAGTGCTTC. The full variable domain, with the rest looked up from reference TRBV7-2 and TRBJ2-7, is GAGVSQSPSNKVTEKGKDVELRCDPISGHTALYWYRQSLGQGLEFLIYFQGNSAPDKSGLPSDRFSAERTGGSVSTLTIQRTQQEDSAVYLCASSLGPLSYEQCFGPGTRLTVT.

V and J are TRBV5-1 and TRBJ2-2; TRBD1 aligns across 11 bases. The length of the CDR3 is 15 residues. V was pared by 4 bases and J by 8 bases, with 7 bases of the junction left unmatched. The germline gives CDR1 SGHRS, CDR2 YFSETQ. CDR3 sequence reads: CASSPPGQGEGELFF. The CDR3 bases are TGCGCCAGCAGCCCACCGGGACAGGGGGAAGGGGAGCTGTTTTTT.

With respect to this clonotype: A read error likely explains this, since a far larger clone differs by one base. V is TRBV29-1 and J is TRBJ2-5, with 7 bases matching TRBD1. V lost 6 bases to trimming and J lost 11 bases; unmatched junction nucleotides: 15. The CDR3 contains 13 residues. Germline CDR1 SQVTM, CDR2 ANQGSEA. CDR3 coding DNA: TGCAGCGTCAACAGGGGATTTATCGATGAGCAGTACTTC. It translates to CSVNRGFIDEQYF.

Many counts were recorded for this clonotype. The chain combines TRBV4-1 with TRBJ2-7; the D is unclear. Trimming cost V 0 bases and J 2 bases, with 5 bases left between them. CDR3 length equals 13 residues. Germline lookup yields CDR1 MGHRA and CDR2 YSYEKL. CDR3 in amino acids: CASSQDTTYEQYF. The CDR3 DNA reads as TGCGCCAGCAGCCAAGACACCACCTACGAGCAGTACTTC.

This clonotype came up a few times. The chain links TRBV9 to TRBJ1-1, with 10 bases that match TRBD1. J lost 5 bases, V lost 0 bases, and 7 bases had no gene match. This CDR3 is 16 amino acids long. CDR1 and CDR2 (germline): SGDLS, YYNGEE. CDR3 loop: CASSVDMTGGITEAFF. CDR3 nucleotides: TGTGCCAGCAGCGTAGACATGACAGGGGGCATAACTGAAGCTTTCTTT.

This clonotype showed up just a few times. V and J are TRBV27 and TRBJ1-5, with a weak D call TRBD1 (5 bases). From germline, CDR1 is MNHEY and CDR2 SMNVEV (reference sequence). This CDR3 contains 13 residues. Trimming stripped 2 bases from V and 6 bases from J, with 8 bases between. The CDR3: CASSLLGGQPQHF. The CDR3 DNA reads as TGTGCCAGCAGTTTACTGGGGGGTCAGCCCCAGCATTTT.

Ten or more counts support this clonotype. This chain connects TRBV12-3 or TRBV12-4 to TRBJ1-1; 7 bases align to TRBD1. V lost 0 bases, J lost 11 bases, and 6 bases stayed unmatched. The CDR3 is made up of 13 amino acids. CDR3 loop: CASSLAVGTEAFF. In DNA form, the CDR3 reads TGTGCCAGCAGTTTAGCGGTAGGGACAGAGGCTTTCTTT.

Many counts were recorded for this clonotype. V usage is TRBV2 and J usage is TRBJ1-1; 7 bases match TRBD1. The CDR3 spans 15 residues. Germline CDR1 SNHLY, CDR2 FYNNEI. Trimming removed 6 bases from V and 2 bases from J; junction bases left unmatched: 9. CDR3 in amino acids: CASRETGRGNTEAFF. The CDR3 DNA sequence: TGTGCCAGCAGGGAGACAGGGAGAGGTAACACTGAAGCTTTCTTT.

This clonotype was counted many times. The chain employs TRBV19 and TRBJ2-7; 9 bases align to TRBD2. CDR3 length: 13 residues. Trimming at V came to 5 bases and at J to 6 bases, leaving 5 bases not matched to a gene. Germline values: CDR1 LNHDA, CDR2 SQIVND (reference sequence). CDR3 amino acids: CASSHSGSSEQYF. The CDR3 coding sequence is TGTGCCAGTAGTCATAGCGGGAGTAGCGAGCAGTACTTC.

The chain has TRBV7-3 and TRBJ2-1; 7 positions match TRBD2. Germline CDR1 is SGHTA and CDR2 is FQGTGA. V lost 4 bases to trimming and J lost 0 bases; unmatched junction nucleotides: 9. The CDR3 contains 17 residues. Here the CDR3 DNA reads TGTGCCAGCAGCTCCGAACCTTCTAGCGGCTCCTACAATGAGCAGTTCTTC. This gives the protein CASSSEPSSGSYNEQFF.

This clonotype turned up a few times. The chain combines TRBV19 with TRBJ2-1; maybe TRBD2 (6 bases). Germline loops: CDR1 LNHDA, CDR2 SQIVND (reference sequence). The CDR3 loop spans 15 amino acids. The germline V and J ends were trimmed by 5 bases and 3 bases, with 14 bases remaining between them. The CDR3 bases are TGTGCCAGTAGTCGAACTAGCTCGGGCTACAATGAGCAGTTCTTC. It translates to CASSRTSSGYNEQFF.

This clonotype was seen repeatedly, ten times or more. The DNA of the CDR3 is TGCAGCGTTGACACCCTGGGGGACAGCCGGACGTACTTC. Amino acid sequence: CSVDTLGDSRTYF. The chain employs TRBV29-1 and TRBJ2-5, with 7 bases lining up with TRBD1. There are 13 residues in the CDR3. V trimming: 3 bases; J trimming: 13 bases; junction bases outside the gene matches: 14. Per germline, CDR1 SQVTM and CDR2 ANQGSEA.

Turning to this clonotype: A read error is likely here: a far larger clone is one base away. The CDR3, as DNA: TGTGCCAGCAGCTGGGGGAATGAGCAGTCCTTC. Protein sequence: CASSWGNEQSF. The gene calls are TRBV5-4 and TRBJ2-1; D may be TRBD1 or TRBD2 (5 bases each). The germline CDR1 and CDR2 sequences are SGHNT and YYREEE (reference sequence). CDR3 size: 11 residues.

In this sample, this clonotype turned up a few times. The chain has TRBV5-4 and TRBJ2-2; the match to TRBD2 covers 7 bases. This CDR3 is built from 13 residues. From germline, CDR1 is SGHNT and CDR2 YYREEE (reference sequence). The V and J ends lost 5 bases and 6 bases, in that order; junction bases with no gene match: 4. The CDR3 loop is CASRMGRAGELFF. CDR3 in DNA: TGTGCCAGCAGAATGGGGAGGGCCGGGGAGCTGTTTTTT.

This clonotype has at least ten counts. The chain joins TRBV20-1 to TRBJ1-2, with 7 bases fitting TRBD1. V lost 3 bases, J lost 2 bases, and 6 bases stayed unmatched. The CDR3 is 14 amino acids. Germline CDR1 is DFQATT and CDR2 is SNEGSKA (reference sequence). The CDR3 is CSARGQQINYGYTF. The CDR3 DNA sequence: TGCAGTGCTAGGGGACAGCAAATAAACTATGGCTACACCTTC.

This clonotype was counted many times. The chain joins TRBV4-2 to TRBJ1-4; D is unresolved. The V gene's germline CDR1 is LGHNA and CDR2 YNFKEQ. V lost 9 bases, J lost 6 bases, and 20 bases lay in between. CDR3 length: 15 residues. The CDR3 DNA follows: TGTGCCAGTGGGGAAAGCCAAAGGTTGGATGAAAAACTGTTTTTT. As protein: CASGESQRLDEKLFF.

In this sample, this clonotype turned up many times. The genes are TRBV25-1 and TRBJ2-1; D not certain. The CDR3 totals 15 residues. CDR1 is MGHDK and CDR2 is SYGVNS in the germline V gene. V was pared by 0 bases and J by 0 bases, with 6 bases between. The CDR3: CASSEYLSSYNEQFF. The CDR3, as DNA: TGTGCCAGCAGTGAATACTTGAGCTCCTACAATGAGCAGTTCTTC.

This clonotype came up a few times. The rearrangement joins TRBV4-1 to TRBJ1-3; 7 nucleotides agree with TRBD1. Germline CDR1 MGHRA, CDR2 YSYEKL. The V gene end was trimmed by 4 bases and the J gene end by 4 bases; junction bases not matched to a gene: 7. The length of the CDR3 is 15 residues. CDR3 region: CASSRDRGPGNTIYF. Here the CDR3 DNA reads TGCGCCAGCAGCCGTGATAGGGGGCCCGGAAACACCATATATTTT.

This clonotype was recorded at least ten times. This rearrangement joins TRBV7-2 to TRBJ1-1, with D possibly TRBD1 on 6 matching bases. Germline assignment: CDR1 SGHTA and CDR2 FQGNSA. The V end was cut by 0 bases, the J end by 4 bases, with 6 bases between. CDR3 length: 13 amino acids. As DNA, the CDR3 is TGTGCCAGCAGCTTAGCACAGGGCACTGAAGCTTTCTTT. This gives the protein CASSLAQGTEAFF.

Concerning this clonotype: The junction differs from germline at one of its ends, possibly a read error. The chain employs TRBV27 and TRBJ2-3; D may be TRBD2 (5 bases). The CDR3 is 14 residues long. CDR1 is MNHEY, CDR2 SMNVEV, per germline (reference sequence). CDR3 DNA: TGTGTCAGCAGTCTGGGAGCCCACACAGATACGCAGTATTTT. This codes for CVSSLGAHTDTQYF.